Below are 29 T cell receptor beta chains sequenced from a single sample in a study of CD8 T cells in Susac syndrome. RNA, at about 0.45 to 1 ug, was reverse transcribed with random hexamers. TCRdb re-analysed the immunoSEQ multiplex PCR reads in MiXCR, keeping a single row per CDR3 protein. The sample carries about 120,000 distinct CDR3 sequences, around 95% recorded once. The specimen sequenced was CD4+ T cells from PBMCs. These receptors all come from a human donor in good health.

The chain employs TRBV4-2 and TRBJ2-2; TRBD2 aligns across 13 bases. Losses at the gene ends were 4 bases for V and 8 bases for J; bases not matched to a gene: 7. Germline CDR1 and CDR2: LGHNA and YNFKEQ. The CDR3 runs 16 residues. The CDR3, as DNA: TGTGCCAGCAGCCGGAGACTAGCGGGAGGCGGTGGGGAGCTGTTTTTT. Translating it yields CASSRRLAGGGGELFF.

This clonotype was seen only once. The CDR3 spells CASRGPERNTEAFF. As DNA, the CDR3 is TGTGCCAGCAGAGGGCCCGAAAGGAACACTGAAGCTTTCTTT. The J gene is TRBJ1-1, the V gene TRBV6-2 or TRBV6-3; D not certain. Between the trimmed V and J ends, which lost 6 bases and 1 base, there was a span of 12 bases. Germline lookup yields CDR1 MNHEY and CDR2 SVGEGT. The CDR3 has 14 residues.

This chain connects TRBV12-3 or TRBV12-4 to TRBJ2-1, with 10 bases aligning to TRBD2. V shed 8 bases, J shed 6 bases, and the junction held 4 bases outside the gene matches. The CDR3 runs to 13 residues. The CDR3 bases are TGTGCCAGCGGGGCTAGCGGGGGCAATGAGCAGTTCTTC. This sequence encodes CASGASGGNEQFF.

This chain links TRBV19 with TRBJ2-1; 8 bases align to TRBD1. V shed 4 bases and J 7 bases; nucleotides not matched to a gene: 15. The CDR3 has 17 residues. The germline V gene has CDR1 LNHDA and CDR2 SQIVND (reference sequence). The CDR3 loop reads CASSRGQGFGLTNEQFF. The DNA of the CDR3 is TGTGCCAGTAGTAGAGGACAGGGTTTTGGGTTAACGAATGAGCAGTTCTTC.

The chain joins TRBV30 to TRBJ1-1, with TRBD1 as a possible D gene (5 bases). The CDR3 runs 13 residues. Germline V CDR1 and CDR2: GTSNPN, SVGIG (reference sequence). V gave up 0 bases and J gave up 6 bases, with 11 bases separating them. The CDR3 DNA is TGTGCCTGGAGTGTTTCGGGGGTCCCTGAAGCTTTCTTT. Translating it yields CAWSVSGVPEAFF.

This clonotype has only a few counts. J is TRBJ2-4 and V is TRBV30, with D perhaps matching TRBD1 (5 bases). The CDR3 length is 14 residues. Germline lookup yields CDR1 GTSNPN and CDR2 SVGIG (reference sequence). V lost 0 bases and J lost 3, with 9 bases in between. The CDR3 spells CAWSVVGDKNIQYF. The CDR3 nucleotides are TGTGCCTGGAGTGTAGTAGGGGACAAAAACATTCAGTACTTC.

This chain joins TRBV7-2 and TRBJ2-3; the D gene could be TRBD1 or TRBD2 (6 bases each). The V end was cut by 1 base, the J end by 9 bases, with 17 bases between. Germline V CDR1 and CDR2: SGHTA, FQGNSA. This CDR3 is 15 amino acids long. The CDR3 DNA sequence: TGTGCCAGCAGCTTAGGGATTTCGGGGGCCAGGACGCAGTATTTT. Translated: CASSLGISGARTQYF.

The rearrangement links TRBV20-1 to TRBJ2-1; no firm D call. The CDR3 has 14 amino acids. With 6 bases removed from V and 0 bases from J, the gap between germline ends came to 12 bases. Germline values: CDR1 DFQATT, CDR2 SNEGSKA (reference sequence). CDR3 in DNA: TGCAGTGCCAAACCTAGATACTCCTACAATGAGCAGTTCTTC. Amino acid sequence: CSAKPRYSYNEQFF.

This chain connects TRBV6-6 to TRBJ2-5; D is unclear. V lost 5 bases, J lost 5 bases, and 9 bases lay in between. This CDR3 spans 12 amino acids. In germline, CDR1 is MNHNY, CDR2 SVGAGI (reference sequence). The CDR3 coding sequence is TGTGCCAGCAGTCGCGACCTGGAGACCCAGTACTTC. The encoded protein is CASSRDLETQYF.

This clonotype was counted a few times. The chain joins TRBV29-1 to TRBJ2-5; the D gene is possibly TRBD2 (6 bases). CDR3 length: 12 residues. Per the germline V gene, CDR1 is SQVTM and CDR2 is ANQGSEA. The CDR3 is CSGRGEEETQYF. CDR3 DNA: TGCAGTGGGCGGGGCGAAGAAGAGACCCAGTACTTC.

The CDR3 is CASSQASTGRTEAFF. The CDR3 region has the DNA TGCGCCAGCAGCCAAGCCTCGACAGGACGCACTGAAGCTTTCTTT. The chain recombines TRBV4-3 with TRBJ1-1; TRBD1 might be the D (6 bases). Trimming removed 1 base from V and 4 bases from J, with 13 bases in between. Germline-derived CDR1 and CDR2 are LGHNA and YSLEER. The CDR3 consists of 15 residues.

This chain links TRBV9 with TRBJ2-7; D unresolved. This CDR3 is 16 amino acids long. Germline V gene data show CDR1 as SGDLS and CDR2 as YYNGEE. V was trimmed by 0 bases and J by 2 bases, leaving 15 bases between them. CDR3 amino acids: CASSVDHFSGAYEQYF. DNA for the CDR3: TGTGCCAGCAGCGTAGACCATTTTAGTGGGGCCTACGAGCAGTACTTC.

CDR3 sequence reads: CASSLGGWDEQFF. CDR3 nucleotide sequence: TGTGCCAGCAGTCTAGGGGGGTGGGATGAGCAGTTCTTC. V is TRBV7-2 and J is TRBJ2-1; possibly TRBD1 or TRBD2 for D (6 bases each). The CDR3 is 13 amino acids. Trimming stripped 6 bases from V and 8 bases from J, with 14 bases between. In germline, CDR1 is SGHTA, CDR2 FQGNSA. Together with reference TRBV7-2 and TRBJ2-1, the CDR3 gives the full variable domain: GAGVSQSPSNKVTEKGKDVELRCDPISGHTALYWYRQSLGQGLEFLIYFQGNSAPDKSGLPSDRFSAERTGGSVSTLTIQRTQQEDSAVYLCASSLGGWDEQFFGPGTRLTVL.

This clonotype was seen only once. This chain uses TRBV20-1 with TRBJ2-5, with TRBD2 matching over 8 bases. J was trimmed by 4 bases and V by 5 bases; bases with no gene match: 9. There are 14 residues in the CDR3. Germline V gene data show CDR1 as DFQATT and CDR2 as SNEGSKA (reference sequence). The CDR3 is CSAELAARLETQYF. The CDR3 coding sequence is TGCAGTGCTGAACTAGCGGCCAGGCTAGAGACCCAGTACTTC.

The chain links TRBV6-1 to TRBJ2-5, with TRBD2 matching over 9 bases. Germline trimming cut 1 base from V and 5 bases from J; bases unmatched to any gene: 14. The CDR3 has 18 amino acids. Germline V gives CDR1 MNHNS, CDR2 SASEGT. CDR3 in DNA: TGTGCCAGCAGTGAAGTCGGAATAGCGGGAGCAGGGATGGAGACCCAGTACTTC. Amino acids: CASSEVGIAGAGMETQYF.

The gene calls are TRBV5-4 and TRBJ2-1; D gene ambiguous. CDR1 SGHNT and CDR2 YYREEE come from the germline V gene (reference sequence). The CDR3 totals 16 residues. Trimming shortened V by 4 bases and J by 3 bases, and 17 bases separated the two germline ends. Here the CDR3 DNA reads TGTGCCAGCAGCCCTAGAGGCTCCTCGATCTACAATGAGCAGTTCTTC. This translates into CASSPRGSSIYNEQFF.

This clonotype was detected a few times. This chain connects TRBV6-2 or TRBV6-3 to TRBJ2-7; unclear D gene. Germline loops: CDR1 MNHEY, CDR2 SVGEGT. This CDR3 is 12 amino acids long. The ends were cut back, 5 bases at V and 1 base at J, with 6 bases in the middle. CDR3 sequence reads: CASSPYSYEQYF. CDR3 coding DNA: TGTGCCAGCAGTCCGTATTCCTACGAGCAGTACTTC.

This chain uses TRBV6-5 with TRBJ2-7; 11 bases match TRBD1. The trim removed 2 bases at V and 3 bases at J, leaving 3 bases unmatched. The CDR3 runs 15 residues. Germline lookup yields CDR1 MNHEY and CDR2 SVGAGI. For the CDR3, the DNA is TGTGCCAGCAGTTACCCCGGGACAGGGGGCTACGAGCAGTACTTC. The encoded protein is CASSYPGTGGYEQYF.

The gene calls are TRBV6-2 or TRBV6-3 and TRBJ2-1; D might be TRBD1 (6 bases). The CDR3 consists of 15 residues. V was shortened by 2 bases and J by 9 bases, with 17 bases between the two germline ends. Germline-derived CDR1 and CDR2 are MNHEY and SVGEGT. The DNA for the CDR3 is TGTGCCAGCAGTTACCAACCCAGGGGAGTGGGTGAGCAGTTCTTC. Amino acids: CASSYQPRGVGEQFF.

V and J are TRBV27 and TRBJ2-1; TRBD2 agrees at 10 bases. The germline V gene has CDR1 MNHEY and CDR2 SMNVEV (reference sequence). With 5 bases clipped from V and 1 base from J, the junction kept 14 bases outside the gene matches. The CDR3 is 19 residues long. The CDR3 spells CASSLEPSGSPGSYNEQFF. CDR3 nucleotides: TGTGCCAGCAGTCTCGAACCTAGCGGGAGCCCGGGTTCCTACAATGAGCAGTTCTTC.

The chain employs TRBV7-6 and TRBJ2-2; D is ambiguous. CDR1 and CDR2 from the germline V gene are SGHVS and FNYEAQ. This CDR3 comprises 15 residues. Trimming cost V 5 bases and J 2 bases, with 12 bases left between them. In DNA, the CDR3 is TGTGCCAGCAGCAACCGGGCCGCCAACACCGGGGAGCTGTTTTTT. Amino acid sequence: CASSNRAANTGELFF.

This rearrangement joins TRBV11-2 to TRBJ2-5, with 7 bases matching TRBD2. Germline V gene lookup returns CDR1 SGHAT and CDR2 FQNNGV. The CDR3 loop spans 14 amino acids. The V gene end was trimmed by 0 bases and the J gene end by 7 bases; junction bases not matched to a gene: 5. The CDR3 DNA follows: TGTGCCAGCAGCTTAGAGGGCGGGAGACTGACCCAGTACTTC. It encodes CASSLEGGRLTQYF.

The V and J genes are TRBV19 and TRBJ2-1, with 12 bases identical to TRBD2. This CDR3 spans 15 amino acids. Germline-derived CDR1 and CDR2 are LNHDA and SQIVND (reference sequence). V was clipped by 11 bases and J by 10 bases; unmatched bases: 15. The CDR3 is CAAAPTSGSGGEQFF. CDR3 sequence (DNA): TGTGCCGCAGCCCCGACTAGCGGGAGTGGAGGAGAGCAGTTCTTC.

CDR3 in amino acids: CSVERTGAYNEQFF. CDR3 coding DNA: TGCAGCGTTGAAAGGACAGGGGCCTACAATGAGCAGTTCTTC. V usage is TRBV29-1 and J usage is TRBJ2-1; 9 bases align to TRBD1. The length of the CDR3 is 14 residues. Unmatched junction bases numbered 1, after V lost 2 bases and J lost 2 bases. Germline V gene sequence: CDR1 SQVTM, CDR2 ANQGSEA.

Comments on this clonotype: The junction departs from the called germline gene at one end, perhaps through a read error. The chain uses TRBV29-1 and TRBJ2-7; 11 bases match TRBD1. The CDR3 spans 12 residues. The germline V gene encodes CDR1 SQVTM and CDR2 ANQGSEA. The CDR3 sequence: CSAGQGAVEQCF. For the CDR3, the DNA is TGCAGCGCCGGACAGGGGGCAGTCGAGCAGTGCTTC.

V and J are TRBV7-3 and TRBJ2-6, with D possibly being TRBD2 (6 bases). Germline V gene lookup returns CDR1 SGHTA and CDR2 FQGTGA. The length of the CDR3 is 15 residues. Trimming shortened V by 3 bases and J by 4 bases, and 10 bases separated the two germline ends. DNA of the CDR3: TGTGCCAGCAGCTTTGCGGGGTCCGGGGCCAACGTCCTGACTTTC. This sequence encodes CASSFAGSGANVLTF.

The chain combines TRBV2 with TRBJ2-1; 9 nucleotides align to TRBD2. The CDR3 is 18 residues long. The junction had 9 bases not matched to a gene; V was cut back by 3 bases and J by 0 bases. Germline V gene lookup returns CDR1 SNHLY and CDR2 FYNNEI. CDR3 region: CASSDGGRAYYSYNEQFF. CDR3 in DNA: TGTGCCAGCAGTGACGGCGGGAGGGCCTATTACTCCTACAATGAGCAGTTCTTC.

This CDR3 reads CASSFGYPNTGELFF. CDR3 nucleotides: TGCGCCAGCAGCTTTGGATATCCGAACACCGGGGAGCTGTTTTTT. The rearrangement uses TRBV5-1 and TRBJ2-2, with D unclear. V was shortened by 2 bases and J by 0 bases, with 8 bases between the two germline ends. The CDR3 covers 15 residues. The germline CDR1 and CDR2 sequences are SGHRS and YFSETQ.

Here the CDR3 DNA reads TGCGCCAGCAGCCACAGGGAGAGGAACTATGGCTACACCTTC. Translation gives CASSHRERNYGYTF. The genes are TRBV5-1 and TRBJ1-2, with a weak D call TRBD1 (6 bases). Per the germline V gene, CDR1 is SGHRS and CDR2 is YFSETQ. This CDR3 comprises 14 residues. Trimming left V 4 bases short and J 2 bases short, with 12 bases between.